Each of the 4 T cell receptor beta chains below was sequenced from the same sample in a study of lymphopenia after photon versus proton radiotherapy. The protocol was immunoSEQ multiplex PCR, while the TCRdb copy is restricted to in-frame clones and leaves out a portion. The sample shows 30,000 to 45,000 clones, 80% to 95% of them seen only once. The input for sequencing was peripheral blood, taken from a patient treated with photon-based radiotherapy. The receptor set was obtained from a man aged 55 to 70 with cholangiocarcinoma.

This chain links TRBV18 with TRBJ2-3, with 13 bases aligning to TRBD2. The CDR3 contains 16 residues. CDR1 and CDR2 from the germline V gene are KGHSH and LQKENI. V trimming: 0 bases; J trimming: 6 bases; junction bases outside the gene matches: 3. In DNA, the CDR3 is TGTGCCAGCTCACCACCAAGGACTAGCGGGGGTGATACGCAGTATTTT. Protein: CASSPPRTSGGDTQYF.

V is TRBV2 and J is TRBJ1-5; the D is unclear. The CDR3 has 15 residues. V lost 4 bases and J lost 3, with 13 bases in between. Germline V gives CDR1 SNHLY, CDR2 FYNNEI. The CDR3 DNA sequence: TGTGCCAGCAGTGTAGGGCAGAATTACAATCAGCCCCAGCATTTT. It translates to CASSVGQNYNQPQHF. The full variable domain, rest sourced from reference TRBV2 and TRBJ1-5, is EPEVTQTPSHQVTQMGQEVILRCVPISNHLYFYWYRQILGQKVEFLVSFYNNEISEKSEIFDDQFSVERPDGSNFTLKIRSTKLEDSAMYFCASSVGQNYNQPQHFGDGTRLSIL.

The V gene is TRBV6-1, the J gene TRBJ2-1; the D gene could be TRBD1 or TRBD2 (5 bases each). With 3 bases removed from V and 12 bases from J, the gap between germline ends came to 12 bases. The CDR3 covers 12 residues. Germline CDR1 is MNHNS and CDR2 is SASEGT. This CDR3 reads CASSDHRDGQFF. The DNA for the CDR3 is TGTGCCAGCAGTGACCACCGGGACGGGCAGTTCTTC.

The rearrangement joins TRBV6-1 to TRBJ2-7, with D tentatively TRBD1 or TRBD2 (6 bases each). The CDR3 runs to 17 residues. Trimming removed 2 bases at V and 4 bases at J, with 21 bases between. Germline V lookup: CDR1 MNHNS, CDR2 SASEGT. CDR3 bases: TGTGCCAGCAGTGAACTGATCCCCAAGGGGGGCCGGTACGAGCAGTACTTC. It is translated as CASSELIPKGGRYEQYF.